The 11 T cell receptor beta chains in this list originate from one sample, sequenced in a study of cytomegalovirus exposure and HLA in healthy donors (dated by TCRdb to between 2016 and 2019). Library method: the immunoSEQ multiplex PCR assay. A mixture of 60 forward primers for TCR Vbeta segments and 13 reverse primers for TCR Jbeta segments was used in the multiplex PCR. TCRdb limited this immuneACCESS table to in-frame rearrangements with V and J called. A share of clones is missing; checked studies link under half to unresolved V genes, and the rest is unexplained. The sample records 150,000 to 200,000 clones, 80% of which are singletons. In total, the top ten clones hold around 1% of the sample. The sample comprised PBMCs. All receptors derive from a middle-aged woman in good health and CMV-seronegative.

This clone was detected only a few times. The chain couples TRBV19 to TRBJ1-4, with TRBD1 matching over 7 bases. J was trimmed by 4 bases and V by 4 bases; bases with no gene match: 6. This CDR3 region has 15 residues. Germline V gene lookup returns CDR1 LNHDA and CDR2 SQIVND (reference sequence). CDR3 in amino acids: CASSTRDSNNEKLFF. The CDR3 DNA is TGTGCCAGTAGTACCCGGGACAGCAATAATGAAAAACTGTTTTTT.

The chain joins TRBV19 to TRBJ1-1, with TRBD1 matching over 8 bases. With 3 bases clipped from V and 6 bases from J, the junction kept 9 bases outside the gene matches. The CDR3 has 15 residues. Germline CDR1 reads LNHDA; CDR2 reads SQIVND (reference sequence). The CDR3 region is CASSINDRGWAEAFF. CDR3 nucleotide sequence: TGTGCCAGTAGTATTAACGACAGGGGTTGGGCTGAAGCTTTCTTT.

V and J are TRBV30 and TRBJ1-3; weak D call: TRBD1 (5 bases). The V gene lost 2 bases and the J gene lost 2 bases, with 7 bases spanning the gap. CDR3 length equals 13 residues. Germline V gene lookup returns CDR1 GTSNPN and CDR2 SVGIG (reference sequence). CDR3 bases: TGTGCCTGGAGTAAGGGGCCTGGAAACACCATATATTTT. Amino acid sequence: CAWSKGPGNTIYF.

The genes are TRBV7-2 and TRBJ2-7, with 13 bases identical to TRBD2. Germline V gives CDR1 SGHTA, CDR2 FQGNSA. Losses at the gene ends were 5 bases for V and 10 bases for J; bases not matched to a gene: 5. This CDR3 has 13 amino acids. The CDR3 here is CASSPGTSGVQYF. The CDR3, as DNA: TGTGCCAGCAGCCCCGGGACTAGCGGGGTACAGTACTTC.

This chain links TRBV6-6 with TRBJ1-2; the D gene is possibly TRBD1 (6 bases). V lost 2 bases to trimming and J lost 7 bases, with 20 bases between them. Looked up from germline, CDR1 is MNHNY and CDR2 is SVGAGI (reference sequence). This CDR3 is 16 amino acids long. CDR3 sequence (DNA): TGTGCCAGCAGTTACACTAGAAGAACAGGGTATCGTGGCTACACCTTC. Protein sequence: CASSYTRRTGYRGYTF.

The chain recombines TRBV30 with TRBJ1-2; TRBD1 aligns across 7 bases. The V gene end was trimmed by 1 base and the J gene end by 7 bases; junction bases not matched to a gene: 9. The CDR3 has 14 amino acids. Germline V gene sequence: CDR1 GTSNPN, CDR2 SVGIG (reference sequence). Here the CDR3 DNA reads TGTGCCTGGAGTGAAATGACAGGGCTGGGTGGCTACACCTTC. Translated: CAWSEMTGLGGYTF. The full variable domain, its missing parts supplied by reference TRBV30 and TRBJ1-2, is SQTIHQWPATLVQPVGSPLSLECTVEGTSNPNLYWYRQAAGRGLQLLFYSVGIGQISSEVPQNLSASRPQDRQFILSSKKLLLSDSGFYLCAWSEMTGLGGYTFGSGTRLTVV.

The chain links TRBV27 to TRBJ1-2; TRBD1 matches 10 bases. CDR3 size: 15 residues. Germline CDR1 is MNHEY and CDR2 is SMNVEV (reference sequence). V shed 5 bases and J 3 bases; nucleotides not matched to a gene: 6. The CDR3 region is CASSVGTGEDYGYTF. Written as DNA, the CDR3 is TGTGCCAGCAGTGTTGGGACAGGGGAAGACTATGGCTACACCTTC.

The rearrangement uses TRBV10-2 and TRBJ1-4; D might be TRBD1 (5 bases). Trimming stripped 6 bases from V and 4 bases from J, with 12 bases between. The CDR3 is 14 residues long. Germline loops: CDR1 WSHSY, CDR2 SAAADI. CDR3 loop: CASRPDTINEKLFF. The CDR3 nucleotides are TGCGCCAGCAGACCGGACACGATTAATGAAAAACTGTTTTTT.

J is TRBJ2-2 and V is TRBV7-3, with 12 nucleotides matching TRBD2. The germline V gene has CDR1 SGHTA and CDR2 FQGTGA. V lost 1 base and J lost 5; bases outside the gene matches: 14. The CDR3 length is 20 residues. The CDR3 sequence is CASSLREPGLAGLRTGELFF. For the CDR3, the DNA is TGTGCCAGCAGCTTAAGGGAACCGGGACTAGCGGGCCTCCGGACCGGGGAGCTGTTTTTT.

The chain recombines TRBV9 with TRBJ2-3; 11 bases agree with TRBD2. The CDR3 loop spans 18 amino acids. From germline, CDR1 is SGDLS and CDR2 YYNGEE. V was clipped by 4 bases and J by 0 bases; unmatched bases: 10. The CDR3 spells CASSPHPRTSGSTDTQYF. CDR3 nucleotides: TGTGCCAGCAGCCCACACCCACGGACTAGCGGGAGCACAGATACGCAGTATTTT. The full variable domain, completed using reference TRBV9 and TRBJ2-3, is DSGVTQTPKHLITATGQRVTLRCSPRSGDLSVYWYQQSLDQGLQFLIQYYNGEERAKGNILERFSAQQFPDLHSELNLSSLELGDSALYFCASSPHPRTSGSTDTQYFGPGTRLTVL.

This chain links TRBV7-2 with TRBJ2-3; 7 positions match TRBD1. V shed 5 bases and J 0 bases; nucleotides not matched to a gene: 11. The CDR3 length is 17 residues. Germline CDR1 SGHTA, CDR2 FQGNSA. In nucleotides, the CDR3 is TGTGCCAGCAGCGTCGGGACAGCGCCTCCTAGCACAGATACGCAGTATTTT. This gives the protein CASSVGTAPPSTDTQYF. The full variable domain, in which reference TRBV7-2 and TRBJ2-3 provide the parts outside the CDR3, is GAGVSQSPSNKVTEKGKDVELRCDPISGHTALYWYRQSLGQGLEFLIYFQGNSAPDKSGLPSDRFSAERTGGSVSTLTIQRTQQEDSAVYLCASSVGTAPPSTDTQYFGPGTRLTVL.